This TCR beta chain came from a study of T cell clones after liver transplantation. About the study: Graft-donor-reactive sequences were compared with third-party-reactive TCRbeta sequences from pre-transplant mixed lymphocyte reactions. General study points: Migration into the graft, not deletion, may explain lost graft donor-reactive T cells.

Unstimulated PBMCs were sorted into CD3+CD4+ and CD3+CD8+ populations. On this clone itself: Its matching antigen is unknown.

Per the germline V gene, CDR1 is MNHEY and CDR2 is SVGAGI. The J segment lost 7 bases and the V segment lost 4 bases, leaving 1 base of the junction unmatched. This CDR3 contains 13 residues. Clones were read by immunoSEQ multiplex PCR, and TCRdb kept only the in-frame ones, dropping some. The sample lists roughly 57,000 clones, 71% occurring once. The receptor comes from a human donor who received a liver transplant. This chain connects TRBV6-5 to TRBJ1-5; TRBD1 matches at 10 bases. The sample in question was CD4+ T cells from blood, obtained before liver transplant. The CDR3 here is CASSSTGGQPQHF. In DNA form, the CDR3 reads TGTGCCAGCAGTTCGACAGGGGGCCAGCCCCAGCATTTT.